Here is one TCR beta chain with its context. Its antigen remains unidentified. Sequencing was performed with immunoSEQ multiplex PCR; in TCRdb, only in-frame clones are kept and a portion is missing. Of nearly 5,500 clones in the sample, approximately 65% are singletons; the top ten hold over 35%. This sample was taken from a study of CD8 T cell repertoires and HIV-1 epitope variants. The wider study: Twenty-five autologous and known Gag and Nef epitope variant peptides each stimulated T cells separately. The baseline condition was 1M T cells left uncultured. Controls included no peptide, Ebola AY9 epitope, and a CMV, EBV, flu pool.

This TCR was sampled from a male donor with HIV. Source material: cultured CD8+ T cells derived from PBMCs.

CDR3 in amino acids: CASNWGGENTEAFF. CDR3 DNA: TGCGCCAGCAATTGGGGGGGTGAGAACACTGAAGCTTTCTTT. The chain carries TRBV5-1 and TRBJ1-1; TRBD1 might be the D (5 bases). This CDR3 spans 14 amino acids. V was pared by 6 bases and J by 1 base, with 13 bases between. Germline assignment: CDR1 SGHRS and CDR2 YFSETQ. Using reference TRBV5-1 and TRBJ1-1 for the parts outside the CDR3, the full variable domain is KAGVTQTPRYLIKTRGQQVTLSCSPISGHRSVSWYQQTPGQGLQFLFEYFSETQRNKGNFPGRFSGRQFSNSRSEMNVSTLELGDSALYLCASNWGGENTEAFFGQGTRLTVV.